This TCR beta chain was obtained from a study of blood T cell repertoires in COVID-19. Study as a whole: PBMCs, B-cell-depleted T cells, or T cells provided the cDNA or gDNA that made up the material.

The data were produced by immunoSEQ multiplex PCR, yet TCRdb's version contains in-frame clones alone and is incomplete. Of 100,000 to 120,000 clones in the sample, about 90% are singletons; the top ten hold under 2.5%. Per the germline V gene, CDR1 is SGHRS and CDR2 is YFSETQ. The CDR3 extends over 16 amino acids. Trimming cost V 2 bases and J 4 bases, with 18 bases left between them. The sample consisted of peripheral blood. The chain has TRBV5-1 and TRBJ1-2; no reliable D call. The clonotype originates from a human donor in a cohort sampled during active COVID-19. The CDR3 DNA follows: TGCGCCAGCAGCTTAAACGGGGAGGTGACGATCTATGGCTACACCTTC. Encoded protein: CASSLNGEVTIYGYTF. Combining the CDR3 with reference TRBV5-1 and TRBJ1-2 gives the whole variable domain KAGVTQTPRYLIKTRGQQVTLSCSPISGHRSVSWYQQTPGQGLQFLFEYFSETQRNKGNFPGRFSGRQFSNSRSEMNVSTLELGDSALYLCASSLNGEVTIYGYTFGSGTRLTVV.